The 21 T cell receptor beta chains presented below share a single source sample, sequenced in a study of T-cell reconstitution after alpha-beta-depleted transplantation in children. The TCRbeta library incorporated unique molecular identifiers. TCRdb itself ran the PCR reads through MiXCR, one entry per CDR3 protein. The repertoire holds 300,000 or so distinct CDR3 sequences, about a tenth seen once, with about 9.4% in the top ten. This specimen consisted of PBMCs from the stem cell graft donor, obtained from the stem cell graft. These receptors came from a human donor who donated a stem cell graft to a child with SCID.

The chain couples TRBV5-1 to TRBJ1-1, with D unclear. Germline values: CDR1 SGHRS, CDR2 YFSETQ. Between the trimmed V and J ends, which lost 3 bases and 2 bases, there was a span of 11 bases. The CDR3 spans 14 residues. As DNA, the CDR3 is TGCGCCAGCAGCTCTCAGAACTTAAACACTGAAGCTTTCTTT. As protein: CASSSQNLNTEAFF.

In its sample, this clonotype was seen a few times. This chain uses TRBV20-1 with TRBJ2-4, with D maybe TRBD2 (5 bases). Trimming shortened V by 0 bases and J by 9 bases, and 18 bases separated the two germline ends. The CDR3 is 15 amino acids. Per germline, CDR1 DFQATT and CDR2 SNEGSKA (reference sequence). As DNA, the CDR3 is TGCAGTGCTAGAGATCTAGACCTCGGCCGGGGCATTCAGTACTTC. Translation gives CSARDLDLGRGIQYF.

The chain recombines TRBV12-3 or TRBV12-4 with TRBJ1-4, with D tentatively TRBD1 (6 bases). V was trimmed by 7 bases and J by 4 bases, leaving 13 bases between them. This CDR3 has 14 residues. In DNA form, the CDR3 reads TGTGCCAGCAACTTAGGGGACATTAATGAAAAACTGTTTTTT. Amino acids: CASNLGDINEKLFF.

The chain recombines TRBV20-1 with TRBJ2-5; D call uncertain. In germline, CDR1 is DFQATT, CDR2 SNEGSKA (reference sequence). The CDR3 sequence is 13 residues long. Trimming cost V 3 bases and J 1 base, with 9 bases left between them. CDR3: CSASRGAQETQYF. Here the CDR3 DNA reads TGCAGTGCTAGCAGAGGAGCCCAAGAGACCCAGTACTTC.

This clonotype was detected a few times. This rearrangement joins TRBV14 to TRBJ2-7; D remains unclear. The CDR3 runs 13 residues. Germline V gene lookup returns CDR1 SGHDN and CDR2 FVKESK. V was shortened by 1 base and J by 6 bases, with 10 bases between the two germline ends. As DNA, the CDR3 is TGTGCCAGCAGCCAAGGACATGGCCGCGAGCAGTACTTC. Its translation is CASSQGHGREQYF.

This clonotype showed up just a few times. The chain joins TRBV5-1 to TRBJ2-1; 7 bases map to TRBD1. Germline CDR1 reads SGHRS; CDR2 reads YFSETQ. The CDR3 has 16 residues. J gave up 7 bases and V 0 bases, and 10 bases lay outside the gene matches. The chain's CDR3 is CASSLAYRGRGNEQFF. The CDR3 DNA is TGCGCCAGCAGCTTGGCCTATAGGGGGCGTGGTAATGAGCAGTTCTTC.

This clonotype has just a few counts. CDR3 sequence (DNA): TGCGCCAGCAGCATCAGCGGGGGGGGAGTCGACGAGCAGTACTTC. It is translated as CASSISGGGVDEQYF. This sequence joins TRBV5-1 and TRBJ2-7; 10 positions agree with TRBD2. The CDR3 consists of 15 residues. Germline V gives CDR1 SGHRS, CDR2 YFSETQ. The V segment lost 4 bases and the J segment 5 bases; nucleotides outside the gene matches: 9.

CDR3 residues: CSAPGQGRGYTF. The CDR3 coding sequence is TGCAGCGCACCGGGACAGGGACGAGGCTACACCTTC. The chain uses TRBV29-1 and TRBJ1-2; TRBD1 matches 9 bases. The CDR3 contains 12 residues. V lost 7 bases, J lost 8 bases, and 8 bases stayed unmatched. CDR1 and CDR2 from the germline V gene are SQVTM and ANQGSEA.

CDR3 sequence: CASSRGRTDTQYF. CDR3 sequence (DNA): TGTGCCAGCAGTCGAGGACGCACAGATACGCAGTATTTT. The V and J genes are TRBV12-3 or TRBV12-4 and TRBJ2-3; D remains unclear. There are 13 residues in the CDR3. Trimming removed 5 bases at V and 1 base at J, with 7 bases between.

This clonotype was seen a handful of times. This chain links TRBV7-3 with TRBJ1-4; D remains ambiguous. V shed 3 bases and J shed 6 bases, with 8 bases lying between them. CDR1 SGHTA and CDR2 FQGTGA come from the germline V gene. There are 13 residues in the CDR3. The CDR3 here is CASSLTKDEKLFF. The CDR3 nucleotides read TGTGCCAGCAGCTTGACTAAGGATGAAAAACTGTTTTTT.

This chain uses TRBV4-1 with TRBJ2-1; D is perhaps TRBD1 (6 bases). The CDR3 runs to 15 residues. CDR1 MGHRA and CDR2 YSYEKL come from the germline V gene. V was cut by 4 bases and J by 8 bases, with 18 bases left in between. The CDR3 protein is CASSPQGGHLDEQFF. CDR3 DNA: TGCGCCAGCAGCCCCCAAGGGGGTCATCTCGATGAGCAGTTCTTC.

This clonotype was seen a few times. The chain has TRBV11-2 and TRBJ1-4; the match to TRBD1 covers 12 bases. CDR1 is SGHAT and CDR2 is FQNNGV in the germline V gene. This CDR3 has 15 amino acids. V shed 4 bases and J 8 bases; nucleotides not matched to a gene: 5. The CDR3 DNA follows: TGTGCCAGCAGCTCACCGGGGACAGGGGGCGAAAAACTGTTTTTT. This codes for CASSSPGTGGEKLFF.

This clonotype came up a few times. The chain recombines TRBV5-1 with TRBJ2-2; no definite D call. The germline V gene encodes CDR1 SGHRS and CDR2 YFSETQ. The CDR3 totals 14 residues. V was clipped by 4 bases and J by 0 bases, with 7 bases between them. In nucleotides, the CDR3 is TGCGCCAGCAGCCGACTTCCGAACACCGGGGAGCTGTTTTTT. It encodes CASSRLPNTGELFF. Full variable domain (rest looked up from reference TRBV5-1 and TRBJ2-2): KAGVTQTPRYLIKTRGQQVTLSCSPISGHRSVSWYQQTPGQGLQFLFEYFSETQRNKGNFPGRFSGRQFSNSRSEMNVSTLELGDSALYLCASSRLPNTGELFFGEGSRLTVL.

This clonotype showed up just a few times. The chain recombines TRBV5-1 with TRBJ1-1; a possible D gene is TRBD1 (5 bases). Trimming removed 6 bases at V and 0 bases at J, with 15 bases between. The V gene's germline CDR1 is SGHRS and CDR2 YFSETQ. The CDR3 loop spans 15 amino acids. The CDR3 region has the DNA TGCGCCAGCACCCCGTGGGGGGGATTGAACACTGAAGCTTTCTTT. This encodes CASTPWGGLNTEAFF.

This clonotype has a count of ten or more. This chain joins TRBV20-1 and TRBJ2-2; 9 bases are shared with TRBD2. The CDR3 is 16 residues long. The V gene's germline CDR1 is DFQATT and CDR2 SNEGSKA (reference sequence). The V and J ends lost 5 bases and 5 bases, in that order; junction bases with no gene match: 12. The chain's CDR3 is CSASRLAVPGTGELFF. In DNA, the CDR3 is TGCAGTGCTTCAAGACTAGCGGTTCCTGGGACCGGGGAGCTGTTTTTT.

This clonotype was detected ten times or more. The chain carries TRBV4-1 and TRBJ1-4; no definite D call. The CDR3 extends over 16 amino acids. Germline CDR1 is MGHRA and CDR2 is YSYEKL. V lost 2 bases to trimming and J lost 0 bases, with 10 bases between them. The CDR3 nucleotides are TGCGCCAGCAGCCAACCCCTGAAGGCAACTAATGAAAAACTGTTTTTT. Encoded protein: CASSQPLKATNEKLFF.

This clonotype has just a few counts. The chain couples TRBV6-1 to TRBJ2-3; D is undetermined. CDR3 length equals 17 residues. The germline V gene encodes CDR1 MNHNS and CDR2 SASEGT. Between the trimmed V and J ends, which lost 1 base and 5 bases, there was a span of 19 bases. The CDR3 DNA follows: TGTGCCAGCAGTGAAGACTTCGGGTCCGATCGGTTAGATACGCAGTATTTT. Translating gives CASSEDFGSDRLDTQYF.

This clonotype was counted between two and nine times. This chain uses TRBV6-5 with TRBJ1-1; unclear D gene. Trimming took off 4 bases at V and 1 base at J, with 16 bases between the two ends. This CDR3 region has 16 residues. Germline V gene sequence: CDR1 MNHEY, CDR2 SVGAGI. CDR3 protein: CASSFRLTPRNTEAFF. The CDR3 region has the DNA TGTGCCAGCAGTTTCCGACTAACACCTAGGAACACTGAAGCTTTCTTT.

This clonotype was observed a handful of times. The chain is built from TRBV12-3 or TRBV12-4 and TRBJ2-7; TRBD2 matches 8 bases. The CDR3 spans 16 residues. Trimming removed 5 bases from V and 6 bases from J; junction bases left unmatched: 15. The CDR3 loop is CASSPGRGGQKGEQYF. CDR3 bases: TGTGCCAGCAGTCCCGGTCGGGGGGGGCAGAAGGGCGAGCAGTACTTC.

The chain recombines TRBV7-9 with TRBJ1-2; no firm D call. CDR3 length: 16 amino acids. Germline V gives CDR1 SEHNR, CDR2 FQNEAQ (reference sequence). V was cut by 6 bases and J by 1 base, with 18 bases left in between. In nucleotides, the CDR3 is TGTGCCAGCAGTCGTGAACCCACCATGAATAACTATGGCTACACCTTC. Encoded protein: CASSREPTMNNYGYTF.

This chain joins TRBV5-1 and TRBJ2-3; D assignment may be TRBD1 or TRBD2 (5 bases each). CDR3 length: 17 amino acids. Germline CDR1 SGHRS, CDR2 YFSETQ. Trimming shortened V by 7 bases and J by 2 bases, and 23 bases separated the two germline ends. The CDR3 region is CASGELRRAPSTDTQYF. CDR3 sequence (DNA): TGCGCCAGCGGGGAGCTTCGCAGGGCACCCTCCACAGATACGCAGTATTTT. Full variable domain (remainder filled in from reference TRBV5-1 and TRBJ2-3): KAGVTQTPRYLIKTRGQQVTLSCSPISGHRSVSWYQQTPGQGLQFLFEYFSETQRNKGNFPGRFSGRQFSNSRSEMNVSTLELGDSALYLCASGELRRAPSTDTQYFGPGTRLTVL.